A single TCR beta chain is shown here with its context. Its antigen remains unknown. This sample stems from a study of beta chain features in type 1 diabetes. Broader study findings: TCRB CDR3 length was moderately but significantly reduced in all four CD4+ subsets of Type 1 diabetes patients.

Germline lookup yields CDR1 MNHEY and CDR2 SVGAGI. This CDR3 has 16 residues. V lost 0 bases, J lost 0 bases, and 9 bases lay in between. The whole isolated RNA underwent reverse transcription, so sequencing captured expressed TCRB transcripts. Generated by immunoSEQ multiplex PCR, the TCRdb table keeps only in-frame clones and is missing some. Seen here are 15,000 to 18,000 clones, about three quarters observed once, and the top ten hold almost 2.5%. The sample taken for sequencing was Tregs from blood. The rearrangement uses TRBV6-5 and TRBJ2-1; D is ambiguous. This TCR came from a man younger than 40 with type 1 diabetes. In DNA, the CDR3 is TGTGCCAGCAGTTACTCGGCAGGCCTCTCCTACAATGAGCAGTTCTTC. This encodes CASSYSAGLSYNEQFF.